Listed here are 24 T cell receptor beta chains from one sample, sequenced in a study of early stage breast cancer tumors. Assay: immunoSEQ multiplex PCR; the TCRdb copy retains only in-frame clones and omits some. The data contain about 53,000 clones, approximately 90% of them singletons. Material: blood. Source of these receptors: a person aged 65-85 years with breast cancer.

On this clone itself: The sample carries other DNA sequences with the same CDR3. The rearrangement uses TRBV7-9 and TRBJ2-2, with D possibly matching TRBD1 (5 bases). The CDR3 sequence is 13 residues long. CDR1 is SEHNR and CDR2 is FQNEAQ in the germline V gene (reference sequence). The germline V and J ends were trimmed by 5 bases and 5 bases, with 9 bases remaining between them. The CDR3 loop reads CASSPQGTGELFF. The CDR3 DNA follows: TGTGCCAGCAGCCCCCAGGGAACCGGGGAGCTGTTTTTT.

The rearrangement links TRBV5-1 to TRBJ2-1, with D tentatively TRBD2 (6 bases). In germline, CDR1 is SGHRS, CDR2 YFSETQ. V was pared by 4 bases and J by 7 bases, with 18 bases between. The CDR3 length is 15 residues. For the CDR3, the DNA is TGCGCCAGCAGCCCGACATCCCGGGCGGGAAATGAGCAGTTCTTC. Amino acid sequence: CASSPTSRAGNEQFF.

The rearrangement links TRBV9 to TRBJ2-5; D possibly corresponds to TRBD1 (5 bases). The CDR3 runs 14 residues. The V gene's germline CDR1 is SGDLS and CDR2 YYNGEE. Deletions cut 2 bases from V and 3 bases from J, with 11 bases between. This CDR3 is CASSVGHLEETQYF. CDR3 DNA sequence: TGTGCCAGCAGCGTCGGACACCTTGAAGAGACCCAGTACTTC.

The CDR3 reads CASSLETGASRETQYF. In nucleotides, the CDR3 is TGTGCCAGCAGCTTGGAAACAGGAGCCTCCCGAGAGACCCAGTACTTC. This sequence joins TRBV5-5 and TRBJ2-5; D may be TRBD1 (5 bases). This CDR3 has 16 residues. Per the germline V gene, CDR1 is SGHKS and CDR2 is YYEKEE (reference sequence). The ends were cut back, 0 bases at V and 4 bases at J, with 16 bases in the middle.

The rearrangement uses TRBV5-6 and TRBJ1-2; 7 bases line up with TRBD1. Germline values: CDR1 SGHDT, CDR2 YYEEEE. CDR3 length: 13 residues. The trim removed 7 bases at V and 7 bases at J, leaving 10 bases unmatched. DNA of the CDR3: TGTGCCAGCGGATCCGGGACAGTGACTGGCTACACCTTC. Its translation: CASGSGTVTGYTF.

For the CDR3, the DNA is TGTGCCAGCAGCCAAGATCCCAGGGGCGGGAGTGGCTACACCTTC. Amino acid sequence: CASSQDPRGGSGYTF. The chain employs TRBV14 and TRBJ1-2; tentative D call: TRBD1 (6 bases). V was cut by 0 bases and J by 7 bases, with 15 bases left in between. CDR3 length equals 15 residues. Per germline, CDR1 SGHDN and CDR2 FVKESK. Filled out from reference TRBV14 and TRBJ1-2, the complete variable domain reads EAGVTQFPSHSVIEKGQTVTLRCDPISGHDNLYWYRRVMGKEIKFLLHFVKESKQDESGMPNNRFLAERTGGTYSTLKVQPAELEDSGVYFCASSQDPRGGSGYTFGSGTRLTVV.

This chain connects TRBV10-1 to TRBJ1-1, with 7 bases matching TRBD1. This CDR3 region has 13 residues. After removal of 5 bases from V and 4 bases from J, the junction contained 4 bases not matched to a gene. Germline lookup yields CDR1 WNHNN and CDR2 SYGVQD (reference sequence). CDR3 sequence reads: CASSTGVGTEAFF. The CDR3, as DNA: TGCGCCAGCAGTACAGGGGTGGGCACTGAAGCTTTCTTT.

The chain is built from TRBV6-1 and TRBJ2-7; D is ambiguous. Germline assignment: CDR1 MNHNS and CDR2 SASEGT. This CDR3 region has 15 residues. V dropped 0 bases and J dropped 4 bases, with 13 bases sitting between them. CDR3 bases: TGTGCCAGCAGTGAAGCAGGTAGTGGGCAGTACGAGCAGTACTTC. Translating it yields CASSEAGSGQYEQYF.

Of note for this clone: At one end the junction does not follow the germline gene, possibly because of a read error. V gene TRBV5-6 combines with J gene TRBJ2-7; tentatively, D is TRBD1 (6 bases). Looked up from germline, CDR1 is SGHDT and CDR2 is YYEEEE. The CDR3 totals 13 residues. CDR3 in DNA: TGTGCCAGCAGCTTGGACAGGGCGGTCCCCCCGCACTTC. Translated: CASSLDRAVPPHF.

The chain links TRBV7-2 to TRBJ2-7, with 12 bases that match TRBD2. V shed 1 base and J 3 bases; nucleotides not matched to a gene: 13. CDR1 is SGHTA and CDR2 is FQGNSA in the germline V gene. The CDR3 has 19 residues. CDR3 region: CASSLGLAGGRAGYYEQYF. The CDR3 DNA follows: TGTGCCAGCAGCTTAGGGCTAGCGGGAGGGCGGGCGGGGTACTACGAGCAGTACTTC.

The chain employs TRBV11-2 and TRBJ1-1; D remains unclear. V lost 3 bases, J lost 5 bases, and 16 bases lay in between. The CDR3 is made up of 15 amino acids. Germline values: CDR1 SGHAT, CDR2 FQNNGV. This CDR3 reads CASSLDGGIGTEAFF. CDR3 in DNA: TGTGCCAGCAGCTTGGATGGAGGGATTGGTACTGAAGCTTTCTTT.

The rearrangement uses TRBV30 and TRBJ1-2; 9 nucleotides agree with TRBD1. CDR1 GTSNPN and CDR2 SVGIG come from the germline V gene (reference sequence). Germline trimming cut 3 bases from V and 1 base from J; bases unmatched to any gene: 15. This CDR3 spans 18 amino acids. The CDR3 DNA reads TGTGCCTGGAGCCTAACCGGGACAGGGCCCCATTTTAACTATGGCTACACCTTC. Translation: CAWSLTGTGPHFNYGYTF.

The chain carries TRBV20-1 and TRBJ2-7; TRBD2 might be the D (6 bases). This CDR3 contains 11 residues. Germline loops: CDR1 DFQATT, CDR2 SNEGSKA (reference sequence). V shed 5 bases and J shed 2 bases, with 7 bases lying between them. CDR3 coding DNA: TGCAGTGCTCGCGGGGCCTACGAGCAGTACTTC. The encoded protein is CSARGAYEQYF.

The chain couples TRBV28 to TRBJ2-3, with TRBD2 matching over 9 bases. The CDR3 has 14 amino acids. Trimming cost V 9 bases and J 2 bases; bases outside gene matches: 6. Germline CDR1 is MDHEN and CDR2 is SYDVKM. CDR3 coding DNA: TGTGCCAGTTCTAGCGGGACCCCCACAGATACGCAGTATTTT. The encoded protein is CASSSGTPTDTQYF.

The rearrangement joins TRBV6-1 to TRBJ2-5, with D perhaps TRBD1 (6 bases). Germline assignment: CDR1 MNHNS and CDR2 SASEGT. Trimming removed 6 bases from V and 5 bases from J, with 13 bases in between. The CDR3 sequence is 13 residues long. The CDR3 protein is CASRNQGFETQYF. CDR3 coding DNA: TGTGCCAGCAGGAACCAGGGGTTTGAGACCCAGTACTTC.

J is TRBJ2-2 and V is TRBV5-1; no clear D gene. This CDR3 is 15 amino acids long. From germline, CDR1 is SGHRS and CDR2 YFSETQ. Deletions cut 0 bases from V and 1 base from J, with 7 bases between. CDR3 nucleotides: TGCGCCAGCAGCTTGGGGCAGATGAACACCGGGGAGCTGTTTTTT. Translated: CASSLGQMNTGELFF.

The chain combines TRBV2 with TRBJ2-5; 8 bases fit TRBD2. V lost 6 bases and J lost 4; bases outside the gene matches: 16. The germline gives CDR1 SNHLY, CDR2 FYNNEI. The CDR3 is made up of 17 amino acids. The CDR3, as DNA: TGTGCCAGCAGGAACAACCCCGGGAGGGAAAGAGGAGAGACCCAGTACTTC. This codes for CASRNNPGRERGETQYF.

This clone was counted a single time. The V gene is TRBV7-6, the J gene TRBJ1-4; 9 bases line up with TRBD1. Germline-derived CDR1 and CDR2 are SGHVS and FNYEAQ. The V gene end was trimmed by 5 bases and the J gene end by 7 bases; junction bases not matched to a gene: 8. There are 15 residues in the CDR3. In nucleotides, the CDR3 is TGTGCCAGCAGCCCGAACTCGGGACAGGGTGAAAAACTGTTTTTT. It specifies CASSPNSGQGEKLFF.

This chain connects TRBV19 to TRBJ1-6, with TRBD1 matching over 8 bases. Trimming cost V 2 bases and J 7 bases; bases outside gene matches: 7. This CDR3 has 16 amino acids. Germline assignment: CDR1 LNHDA and CDR2 SQIVND (reference sequence). The DNA for the CDR3 is TGTGCCAGTAGTATAAACTGGGACAGGCTGAATTCACCCCTCCACTTT. It encodes CASSINWDRLNSPLHF. Complete variable domain (other parts from reference TRBV19 and TRBJ1-6): DGGITQSPKYLFRKEGQNVTLSCEQNLNHDAMYWYRQDPGQGLRLIYYSQIVNDFQKGDIAEGYSVSREKKESFPLTVTSAQKNPTAFYLCASSINWDRLNSPLHFGNGTRLTVT.

The chain employs TRBV5-1 and TRBJ1-1; possibly TRBD1 for D (6 bases). The V end was cut by 4 bases, the J end by 3 bases, with 16 bases between. Germline CDR1 reads SGHRS; CDR2 reads YFSETQ. The CDR3 is made up of 15 amino acids. This CDR3 is CASSPPTGADTEAFF. The DNA of the CDR3 is TGCGCCAGCAGCCCCCCGACAGGAGCAGACACTGAAGCTTTCTTT.

With respect to this clone: The sample has other DNA sequences that encode this CDR3 too. Written as DNA, the CDR3 is TGTGCCTGGAGTGTAGGAGCTAACTATGGCTACACCTTC. Translation: CAWSVGANYGYTF. J is TRBJ1-2 and V is TRBV30, with D hard to call. This CDR3 is 13 amino acids long. Germline lookup yields CDR1 GTSNPN and CDR2 SVGIG (reference sequence). V shed 0 bases and J shed 0 bases, with 5 bases lying between them.

The CDR3 bases are TGCGCCAGCAGCTCGCGGACAGGGGAGGCCCTCGAGCAGTACTTC. This gives the protein CASSSRTGEALEQYF. The chain uses TRBV5-1 and TRBJ2-7; TRBD1 matches 9 bases. The germline V gene has CDR1 SGHRS and CDR2 YFSETQ. With 3 bases clipped from V and 6 bases from J, the junction kept 10 bases outside the gene matches. The length of the CDR3 is 15 residues. Together with reference TRBV5-1 and TRBJ2-7, the CDR3 gives the full variable domain: KAGVTQTPRYLIKTRGQQVTLSCSPISGHRSVSWYQQTPGQGLQFLFEYFSETQRNKGNFPGRFSGRQFSNSRSEMNVSTLELGDSALYLCASSSRTGEALEQYFGPGTRLTVT.

The gene calls are TRBV5-1 and TRBJ2-7; D is possibly TRBD1 (5 bases). The length of the CDR3 is 14 residues. CDR1 is SGHRS and CDR2 is YFSETQ in the germline V gene. The ends were cut back, 0 bases at V and 1 base at J, with 8 bases in the middle. CDR3 nucleotide sequence: TGCGCCAGCAGCTTGGGACAGCCATCCTACGAGCAGTACTTC. It encodes CASSLGQPSYEQYF.

V gene TRBV11-2 combines with J gene TRBJ1-5; no reliable D call. In germline, CDR1 is SGHAT, CDR2 FQNNGV. V lost 3 bases and J 3 bases, leaving 9 bases between the germline ends. This CDR3 comprises 14 residues. CDR3 DNA sequence: TGTGCCAGCAGCTTTCGAGACATCAATCAGCCCCAGCATTTT. This codes for CASSFRDINQPQHF.